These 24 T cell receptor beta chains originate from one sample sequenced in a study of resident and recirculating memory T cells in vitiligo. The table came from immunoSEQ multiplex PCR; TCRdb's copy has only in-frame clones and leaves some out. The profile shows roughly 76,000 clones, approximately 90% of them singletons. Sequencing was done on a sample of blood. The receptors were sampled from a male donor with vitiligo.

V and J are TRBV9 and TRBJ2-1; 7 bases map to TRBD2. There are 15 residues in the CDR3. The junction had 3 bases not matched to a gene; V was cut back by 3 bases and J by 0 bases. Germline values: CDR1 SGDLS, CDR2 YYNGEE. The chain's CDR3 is CASSGGGSSYNEQFF. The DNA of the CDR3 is TGTGCCAGCAGCGGGGGAGGGAGCTCCTACAATGAGCAGTTCTTC.

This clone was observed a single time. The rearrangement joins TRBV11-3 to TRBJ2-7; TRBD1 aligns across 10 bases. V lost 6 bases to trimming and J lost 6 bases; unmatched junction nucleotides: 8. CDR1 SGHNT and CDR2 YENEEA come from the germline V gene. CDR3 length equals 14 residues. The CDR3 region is CASSADRGQGEQYF. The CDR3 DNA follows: TGTGCCAGCAGTGCTGACAGGGGGCAAGGCGAGCAGTACTTC.

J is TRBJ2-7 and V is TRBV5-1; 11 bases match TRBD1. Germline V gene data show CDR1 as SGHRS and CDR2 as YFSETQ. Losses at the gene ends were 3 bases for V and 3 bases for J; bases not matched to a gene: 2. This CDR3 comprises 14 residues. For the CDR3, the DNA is TGCGCCAGCAGCTCCGGGACAGGGGGCTACGAGCAGTACTTC. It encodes CASSSGTGGYEQYF.

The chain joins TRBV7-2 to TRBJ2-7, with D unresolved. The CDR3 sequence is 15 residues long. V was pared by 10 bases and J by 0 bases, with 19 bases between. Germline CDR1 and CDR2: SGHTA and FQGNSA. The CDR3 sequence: CAIRVPALLSYEQYF. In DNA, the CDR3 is TGTGCCATCCGGGTTCCGGCGCTTCTCTCCTACGAGCAGTACTTC.

For the CDR3, the DNA is TGCGCCAGCAGCTTCGGGACAGGGAAGGGCTACACCTTC. Protein: CASSFGTGKGYTF. The chain is built from TRBV5-1 and TRBJ1-2; 9 nucleotides match TRBD1. CDR3 size: 13 residues. V was clipped by 2 bases and J by 8 bases; unmatched bases: 4. Germline values: CDR1 SGHRS, CDR2 YFSETQ.

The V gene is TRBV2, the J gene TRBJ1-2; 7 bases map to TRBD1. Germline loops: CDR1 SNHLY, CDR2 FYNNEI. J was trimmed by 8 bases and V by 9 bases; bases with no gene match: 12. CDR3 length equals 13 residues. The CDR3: CASTDRPLRGYTF. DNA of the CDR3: TGTGCCAGTACGGACAGGCCGTTACGCGGCTACACCTTC.

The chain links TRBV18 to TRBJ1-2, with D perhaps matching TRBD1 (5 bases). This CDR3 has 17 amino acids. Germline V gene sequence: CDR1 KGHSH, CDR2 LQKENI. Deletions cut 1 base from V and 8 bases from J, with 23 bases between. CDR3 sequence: CASSPLGGTEHGDGYTF. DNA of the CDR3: TGTGCCAGCTCACCACTGGGGGGGACGGAGCACGGGGACGGCTACACCTTC.

CDR3 residues: CASSIGPTGRANTGELFF. As DNA, the CDR3 is TGTGCCAGTAGTATAGGCCCGACAGGGCGGGCCAACACCGGGGAGCTGTTTTTT. The V and J genes are TRBV19 and TRBJ2-2, with 7 bases that match TRBD1. CDR3 length: 18 amino acids. Losses at the gene ends were 1 base for V and 2 bases for J; bases not matched to a gene: 10. The V gene's germline CDR1 is LNHDA and CDR2 SQIVND (reference sequence). The full variable domain, its missing parts supplied by reference TRBV19 and TRBJ2-2, is DGGITQSPKYLFRKEGQNVTLSCEQNLNHDAMYWYRQDPGQGLRLIYYSQIVNDFQKGDIAEGYSVSREKKESFPLTVTSAQKNPTAFYLCASSIGPTGRANTGELFFGEGSRLTVL.

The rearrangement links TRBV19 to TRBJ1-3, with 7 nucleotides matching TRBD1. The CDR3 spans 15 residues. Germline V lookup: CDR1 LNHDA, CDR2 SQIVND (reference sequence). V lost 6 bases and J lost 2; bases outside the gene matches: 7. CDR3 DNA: TGTGCCAGTAGGACAACAGGGGCCGCTGGAAACACCATATATTTT. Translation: CASRTTGAAGNTIYF.

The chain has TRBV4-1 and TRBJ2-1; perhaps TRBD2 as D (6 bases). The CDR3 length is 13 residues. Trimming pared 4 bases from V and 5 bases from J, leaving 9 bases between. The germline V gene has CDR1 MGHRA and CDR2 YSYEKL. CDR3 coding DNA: TGCGCCAGCAGCCCCGGGACTCACAATGAGCAGTTCTTC. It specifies CASSPGTHNEQFF.

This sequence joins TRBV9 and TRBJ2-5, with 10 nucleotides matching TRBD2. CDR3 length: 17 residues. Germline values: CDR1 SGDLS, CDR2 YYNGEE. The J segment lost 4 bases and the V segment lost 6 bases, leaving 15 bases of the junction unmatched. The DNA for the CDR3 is TGTGCCAGCACCGGGGGGGCTAGCGGGGGTTCTTTAGAGACCCAGTACTTC. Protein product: CASTGGASGGSLETQYF.

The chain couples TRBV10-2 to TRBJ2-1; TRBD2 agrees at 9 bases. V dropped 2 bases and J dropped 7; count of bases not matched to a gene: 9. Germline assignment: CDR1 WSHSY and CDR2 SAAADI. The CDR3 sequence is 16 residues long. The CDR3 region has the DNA TGCGCCAGCAGTGAGAGAAGACTAGCGGTGTTGAATGAGCAGTTCTTC. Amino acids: CASSERRLAVLNEQFF.

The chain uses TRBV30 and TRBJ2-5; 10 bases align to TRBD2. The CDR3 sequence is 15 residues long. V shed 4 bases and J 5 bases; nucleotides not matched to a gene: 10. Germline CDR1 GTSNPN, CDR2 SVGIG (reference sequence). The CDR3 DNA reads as TGTGCCTGGACGTCAAGCGGGGGGGCCCGGGAGACCCAGTACTTC. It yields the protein CAWTSSGGARETQYF.

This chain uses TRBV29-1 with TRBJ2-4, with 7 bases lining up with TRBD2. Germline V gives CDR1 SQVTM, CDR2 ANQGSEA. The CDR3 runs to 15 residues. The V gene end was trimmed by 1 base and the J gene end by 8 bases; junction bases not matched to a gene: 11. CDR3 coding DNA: TGCAGCGTTGAAGCCTCGGGAGGCCTAAGGGACATTCAGTACTTC. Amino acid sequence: CSVEASGGLRDIQYF.

The CDR3 nucleotides read TGCAGCACCAGGTTGGAGGGGTCCTACAATGAGCAGTTCTTC. Its protein product is CSTRLEGSYNEQFF. The chain has TRBV29-1 and TRBJ2-1; tentative D call: TRBD2 (6 bases). V lost 8 bases to trimming and J lost 1 base, with 15 bases between them. The CDR3 has 14 residues. Germline CDR1 SQVTM, CDR2 ANQGSEA.

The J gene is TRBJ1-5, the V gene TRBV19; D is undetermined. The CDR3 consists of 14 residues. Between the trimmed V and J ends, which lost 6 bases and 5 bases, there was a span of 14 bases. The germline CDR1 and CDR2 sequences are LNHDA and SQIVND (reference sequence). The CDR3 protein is CASRPRRSDQPQHF. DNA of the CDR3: TGTGCCAGTAGGCCCAGGAGGTCGGATCAGCCCCAGCATTTT.

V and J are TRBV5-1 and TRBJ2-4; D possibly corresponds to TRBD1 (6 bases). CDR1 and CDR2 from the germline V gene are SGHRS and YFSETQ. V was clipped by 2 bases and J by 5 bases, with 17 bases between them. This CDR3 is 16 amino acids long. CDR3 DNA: TGCGCCAGCAGCTTCCTGTTCCCAGGGGTCGAAAACATTCAGTACTTC. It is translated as CASSFLFPGVENIQYF.

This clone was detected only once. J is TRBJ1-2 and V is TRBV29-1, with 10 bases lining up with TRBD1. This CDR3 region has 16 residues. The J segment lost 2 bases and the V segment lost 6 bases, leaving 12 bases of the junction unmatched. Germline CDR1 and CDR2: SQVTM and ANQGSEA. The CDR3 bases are TGCAGCGTCCTCCCTGACAGGGGGCGGACGAACTATGGCTACACCTTC. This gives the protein CSVLPDRGRTNYGYTF.

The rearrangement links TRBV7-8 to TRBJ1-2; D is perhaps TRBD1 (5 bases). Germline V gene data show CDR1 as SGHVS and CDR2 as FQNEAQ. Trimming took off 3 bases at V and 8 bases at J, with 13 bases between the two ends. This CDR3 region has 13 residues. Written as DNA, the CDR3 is TGTGCCAGCAGCTTTCAAGGGGCGGTAGGCTACACCTTC. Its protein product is CASSFQGAVGYTF.

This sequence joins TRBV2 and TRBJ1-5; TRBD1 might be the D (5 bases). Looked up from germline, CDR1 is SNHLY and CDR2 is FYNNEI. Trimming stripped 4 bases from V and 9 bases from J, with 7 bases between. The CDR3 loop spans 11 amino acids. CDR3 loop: CASSGGGPQHF. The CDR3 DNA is TGTGCCAGCAGTGGGGGGGGGCCCCAGCATTTT.

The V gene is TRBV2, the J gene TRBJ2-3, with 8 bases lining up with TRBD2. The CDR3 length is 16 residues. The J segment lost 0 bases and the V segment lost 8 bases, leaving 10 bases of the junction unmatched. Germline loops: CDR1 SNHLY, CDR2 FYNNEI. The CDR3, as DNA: TGTGCCAGCCCCTCCGGGAAGCGGGGGAGCACAGATACGCAGTATTTT. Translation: CASPSGKRGSTDTQYF.

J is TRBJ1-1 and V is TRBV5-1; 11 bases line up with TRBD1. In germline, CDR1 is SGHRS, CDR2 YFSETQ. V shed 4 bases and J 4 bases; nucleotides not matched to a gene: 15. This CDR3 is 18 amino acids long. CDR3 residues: CASSPDPGQGVRGTEAFF. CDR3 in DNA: TGCGCCAGCAGCCCGGACCCGGGACAGGGGGTTCGGGGCACTGAAGCTTTCTTT. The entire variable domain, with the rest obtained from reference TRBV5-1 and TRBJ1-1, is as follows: KAGVTQTPRYLIKTRGQQVTLSCSPISGHRSVSWYQQTPGQGLQFLFEYFSETQRNKGNFPGRFSGRQFSNSRSEMNVSTLELGDSALYLCASSPDPGQGVRGTEAFFGQGTRLTVV.

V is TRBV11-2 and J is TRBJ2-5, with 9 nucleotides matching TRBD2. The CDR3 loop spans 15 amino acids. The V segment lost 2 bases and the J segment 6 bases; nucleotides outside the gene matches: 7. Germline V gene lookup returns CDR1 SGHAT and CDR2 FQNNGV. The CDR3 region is CASSLSSGGGKTQYF. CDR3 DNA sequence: TGTGCCAGCAGCTTAAGTAGCGGGGGAGGGAAGACCCAGTACTTC. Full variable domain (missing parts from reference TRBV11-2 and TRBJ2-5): EAGVAQSPRYKIIEKRQSVAFWCNPISGHATLYWYQQILGQGPKLLIQFQNNGVVDDSQLPKDRFSAERLKGVDSTLKIQPAKLEDSAVYLCASSLSSGGGKTQYFGPGTRLLVL.

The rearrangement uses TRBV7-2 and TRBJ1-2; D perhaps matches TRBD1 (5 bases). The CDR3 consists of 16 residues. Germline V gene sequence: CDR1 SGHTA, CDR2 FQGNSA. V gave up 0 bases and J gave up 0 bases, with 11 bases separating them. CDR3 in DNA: TGTGCCAGCAGCTTAGCTGGGGGAGGAGCTAACTATGGCTACACCTTC. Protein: CASSLAGGGANYGYTF.